Included here is one T cell receptor (beta chain) sequence, with context. As yet, its antigen is unknown. Germline V CDR1 and CDR2: MGHRA, YSYEKL. Trimming left V 0 bases short and J 4 bases short, with 6 bases between. This CDR3 spans 14 amino acids. These data originate in a study of T cells in Graves' hyperthyroidism and ophthalmopathy. Study results and limitations: For ophthalmopathy, model prediction preceded onset by a median roughly 6.3 months. Most thyroid clonotypes expanded above 0.001 appeared in blood too.

TCR beta CDR3 regions were amplified from RNA transcripts. Using the HTBI primer set, a first-round RT-PCR was run on the TCR CDR3. Via MiXCR, TCRdb re-called the multiplex PCR reads, giving one row per CDR3 protein. The table lists around 400,000 distinct CDR3 sequences, about 15% of them singletons. Hyperthyroidism, newly diagnosed and lasting under 2 months, affected patients aged 18 to 65. Criteria for exclusion of patients were uncontrolled infection, other autoimmune disease, pregnancy or lactation. The receptor was derived from a woman aged 18-30 years with Graves' hyperthyroidism that later progressed to Graves' ophthalmopathy. The sequenced material came from blood. The genes are TRBV4-1 and TRBJ2-2; D gene uncertain. This CDR3 is CASSQDTRTGELFF. The CDR3 DNA is TGCGCCAGCAGCCAAGATACGCGCACCGGGGAGCTGTTTTTT.